Listed here are 4 T cell receptor beta chains from one sample, sequenced in a study of Graves' ophthalmopathy and Graves' hyperthyroidism. The authors amplified TCR beta CDR3 regions, and they did so from RNA transcripts for repertoire sequencing. Amplification began with first-round RT-PCR using HTBI primers, then second-round multiplex PCR was performed. Each CDR3 protein gets one entry after TCRdb re-called the multiplex PCR reads with MiXCR. The repertoire holds more than 1,000,000 distinct CDR3 sequences, with about two fifths as singletons. Sequenced input: peripheral blood or thyroid tissue (not recorded which). The source of these receptors is an adult man with Graves' hyperthyroidism.

This clonotype has only a few counts. The rearrangement links TRBV14 to TRBJ1-2; D unclear. This CDR3 is 13 amino acids long. Germline lookup yields CDR1 SGHDN and CDR2 FVKESK. V lost 2 bases and J 4 bases, leaving 8 bases between the germline ends. The chain's CDR3 is CASSQRTFYGYTF. The CDR3, as DNA: TGTGCCAGCAGCCAAAGAACGTTCTATGGCTACACCTTC.

The rearrangement links TRBV29-1 to TRBJ1-3, with 9 bases that match TRBD1. The CDR3 runs to 15 residues. Trimming cost V 3 bases and J 0 bases; bases outside gene matches: 3. The V gene's germline CDR1 is SQVTM and CDR2 ANQGSEA. The CDR3 sequence is CSVEAGQGSGNTIYF. The CDR3 nucleotides read TGCAGCGTTGAGGCGGGACAGGGCTCTGGAAACACCATATATTTT.

This clonotype was observed a single time. V usage is TRBV9 and J usage is TRBJ1-1, with D hard to call. CDR1 SGDLS and CDR2 YYNGEE come from the germline V gene. With 7 bases removed from V and 1 base from J, the gap between germline ends came to 17 bases. The CDR3 length is 15 residues. CDR3: CASSPRKSGNTEAFF. DNA of the CDR3: TGTGCCAGCTCACCACGTAAGTCGGGGAACACTGAAGCTTTCTTT.

In this sample, this clonotype turned up many times. The chain links TRBV20-1 to TRBJ1-5; D is perhaps TRBD1 (6 bases). Trimming removed 5 bases at V and 7 bases at J, with 12 bases between. The CDR3 loop spans 12 amino acids. Germline V gene sequence: CDR1 DFQATT, CDR2 SNEGSKA (reference sequence). The CDR3 is CSAEGGGQPQHF. CDR3 nucleotide sequence: TGCAGTGCTGAAGGGGGGGGACAGCCCCAGCATTTT.